Here is one TCR beta chain with its context. This clone was seen more than once but under ten times. The clone's antigen remains unknown. No base-level quality is on record; no much larger clone is a single base apart. The data derive from a study of blood T cell repertoires in COVID-19 (dated by TCRdb to the early 2020s). Some background on the complete study: Samples from collaborators originated in the United States, Italy and Spain and spanned both the acute and convalescent phases of COVID-19. The material from the prospective study consisted of cDNA or gDNA derived from T cells, B-cell-depleted T cells, or PBMCs. Subjects who had been exposed to COVID-19, were actively infected with it, or had recovered from it provided the deeply sampled blood TCRbeta repertoires that made up the dataset. The repertoires were released in a freely available public database meant as a resource for research on the immune response to SARS-CoV-2. The samples were drawn from two sources: the first 160 participants of the ongoing ImmuneRACE study, and over 1,000 subjects contributed by 6 global collaborators. Nearly every sample came with metadata listing a de-identified subject ID, COVID-19 status, age in years and sex. Where available, HLA class I and class II types were obtained from metadata supplied by the sample provider rather than from assay-based typing. Study-wide conclusions, independent of this receptor: Clinical and demographic metadata were provided uncurated, with the amount varying by source and participant.

TCRbeta CDR3 regions were amplified from genomic DNA by means of the immunoSEQ Assay, a bias-controlled multiplex PCR. Per the source publication's procedure: Nucleated cell counts per sample were estimated from amplification of reference gene primers within the assay. To quantify the absolute abundance of each unique TCRbeta CDR3 rearrangement, sequence reads were collapsed and filtered. For each sample, productive Simpson clonality was calculated as the square root of Simpson's diversity index across productive rearrangements. TCRdb obtained this table from immuneACCESS and retained in-frame rearrangements with V and J assigned. These tables miss some clones; where compared with another copy, unresolved V genes account for less than half of the shortfall, and the remainder is unexplained. The V and J calls and clone size were taken over from that table, and D and trimming were inferred from the DNA. The sample yields 200,000 or so clones; roughly three quarters were counted once. Around a sixth of the sample goes to the ten largest clones.

The collaborating institutions used their own protocols to collect whole blood in K2EDTA tubes. For TCRbeta analysis, collaborators shipped samples in one of three forms: frozen whole blood, isolated PBMCs, or DNA extracted from either of those sample types. From the germline V gene (reference sequence), CDR1 is LNHDA and CDR2 is SQIVND. V is cut by 5 bases and J by 3 bases, and the space between the germline ends is 13 bases. The CDR3 measures 15 amino acids from cysteine to phenylalanine. Just CDR3 DNA is preserved here, 45 bases in frame from base 1. Sample: peripheral blood. The clonotype originates from a man in his 60s with active or convalescent COVID-19. The rearrangement combines TRBV19 with TRBJ2-2; TRBD1 could be the D gene, as 6 bases match. The CDR3 here reads CASSGRGVDTGELFF. The bases read TGTGCCAGTAGTGGCAGGGGCGTGGACACCGGGGAGCTGTTTTTT.